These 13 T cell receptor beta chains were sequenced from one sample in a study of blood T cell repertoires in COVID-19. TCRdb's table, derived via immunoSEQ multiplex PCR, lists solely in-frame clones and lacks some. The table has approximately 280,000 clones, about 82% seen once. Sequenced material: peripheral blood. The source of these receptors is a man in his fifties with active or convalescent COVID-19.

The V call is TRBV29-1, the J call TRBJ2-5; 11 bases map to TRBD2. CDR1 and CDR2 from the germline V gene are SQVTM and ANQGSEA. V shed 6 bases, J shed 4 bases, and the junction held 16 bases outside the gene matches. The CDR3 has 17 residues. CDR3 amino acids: CSVGRALSGRGGETQYF. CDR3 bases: TGCAGCGTCGGAAGGGCACTTAGCGGGAGGGGCGGAGAGACCCAGTACTTC. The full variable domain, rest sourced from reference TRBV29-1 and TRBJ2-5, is SAVISQKPSRDICQRGTSLTIQCQVDSQVTMMFWYRQQPGQSLTLIATANQGSEATYESGFVIDKFPISRPNLTFSTLTVSNMSPEDSSIYLCSVGRALSGRGGETQYFGPGTRLLVL.

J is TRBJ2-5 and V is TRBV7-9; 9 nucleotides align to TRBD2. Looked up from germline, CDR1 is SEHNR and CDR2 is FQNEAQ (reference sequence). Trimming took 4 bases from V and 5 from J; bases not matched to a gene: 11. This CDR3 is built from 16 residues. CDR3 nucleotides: TGTGCCAGCAGCTATGCGGGAGGGCCGGTTCGGGAGACCCAGTACTTC. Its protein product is CASSYAGGPVRETQYF.

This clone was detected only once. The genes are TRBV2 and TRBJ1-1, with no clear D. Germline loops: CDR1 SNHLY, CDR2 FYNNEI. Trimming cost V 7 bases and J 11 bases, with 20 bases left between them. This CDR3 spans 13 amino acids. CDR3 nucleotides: TGTGCCAGCACTAGGGATACATCTCCGGGGGCTTTCTTT. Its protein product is CASTRDTSPGAFF.

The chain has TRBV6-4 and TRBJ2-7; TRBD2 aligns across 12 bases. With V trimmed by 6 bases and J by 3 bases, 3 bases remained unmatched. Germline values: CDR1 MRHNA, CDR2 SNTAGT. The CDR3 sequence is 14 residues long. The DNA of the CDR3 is TGTGCCAGCAGGGGACTAGCGGGCAACTACGAGCAGTACTTC. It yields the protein CASRGLAGNYEQYF.

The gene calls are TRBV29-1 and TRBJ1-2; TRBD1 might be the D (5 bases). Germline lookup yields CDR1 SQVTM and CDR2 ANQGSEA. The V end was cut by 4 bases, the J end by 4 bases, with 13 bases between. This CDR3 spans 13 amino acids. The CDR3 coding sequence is TGCAGCGTTGTTAGGGGAGGTGGCTATGGCTACACCTTC. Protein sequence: CSVVRGGGYGYTF.

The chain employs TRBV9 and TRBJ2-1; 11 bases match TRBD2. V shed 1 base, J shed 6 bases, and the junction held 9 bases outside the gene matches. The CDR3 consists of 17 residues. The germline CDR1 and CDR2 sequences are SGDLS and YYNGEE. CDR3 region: CASSVKGWGTSGNEQFF. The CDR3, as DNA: TGTGCCAGCAGCGTAAAGGGTTGGGGGACTAGCGGCAATGAGCAGTTCTTC.

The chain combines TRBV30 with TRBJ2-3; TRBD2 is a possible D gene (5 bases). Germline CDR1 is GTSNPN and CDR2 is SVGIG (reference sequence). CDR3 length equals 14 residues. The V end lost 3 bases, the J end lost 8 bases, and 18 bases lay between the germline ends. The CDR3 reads CAWRDLTGWGTQYF. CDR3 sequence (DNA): TGTGCCTGGAGGGACTTAACTGGATGGGGTACGCAGTATTTT.

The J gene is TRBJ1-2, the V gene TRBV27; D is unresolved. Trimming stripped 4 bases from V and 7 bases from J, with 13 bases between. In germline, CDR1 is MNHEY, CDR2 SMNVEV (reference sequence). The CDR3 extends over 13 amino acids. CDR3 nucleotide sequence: TGTGCCAGCAGTTCCCGGAACGGAGGTGGCTACACCTTC. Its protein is CASSSRNGGGYTF.

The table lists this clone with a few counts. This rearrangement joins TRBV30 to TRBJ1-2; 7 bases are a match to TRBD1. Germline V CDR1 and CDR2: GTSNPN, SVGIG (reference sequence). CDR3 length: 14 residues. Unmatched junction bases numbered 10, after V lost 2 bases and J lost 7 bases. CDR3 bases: TGTGCCTGGAGTACGGGACAGCGGCGTAGTGGCTACACCTTC. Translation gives CAWSTGQRRSGYTF.

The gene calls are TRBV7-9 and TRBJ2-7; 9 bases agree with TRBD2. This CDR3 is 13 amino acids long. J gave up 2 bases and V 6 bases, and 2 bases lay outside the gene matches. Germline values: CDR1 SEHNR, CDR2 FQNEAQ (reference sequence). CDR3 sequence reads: CASSPSGTYEQYF. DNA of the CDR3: TGTGCCAGCAGTCCTAGCGGGACCTACGAGCAGTACTTC.

This CDR3 is CAWDGGVMGGEQFF. The CDR3 bases are TGTGCCTGGGACGGGGGGGTGATGGGAGGTGAGCAGTTCTTC. This rearrangement joins TRBV30 to TRBJ2-1; 8 positions match TRBD2. J was trimmed by 9 bases and V by 5 bases; bases with no gene match: 12. Germline V gene sequence: CDR1 GTSNPN, CDR2 SVGIG (reference sequence). This CDR3 region has 14 residues.

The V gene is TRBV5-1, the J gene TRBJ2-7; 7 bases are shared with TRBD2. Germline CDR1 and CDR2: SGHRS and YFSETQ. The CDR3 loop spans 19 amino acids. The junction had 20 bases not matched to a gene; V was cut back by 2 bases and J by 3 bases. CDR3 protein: CASSFLGGKSTPPFYEQYF. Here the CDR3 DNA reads TGCGCCAGCAGCTTCTTGGGGGGGAAATCGACCCCGCCGTTCTACGAGCAGTACTTC.

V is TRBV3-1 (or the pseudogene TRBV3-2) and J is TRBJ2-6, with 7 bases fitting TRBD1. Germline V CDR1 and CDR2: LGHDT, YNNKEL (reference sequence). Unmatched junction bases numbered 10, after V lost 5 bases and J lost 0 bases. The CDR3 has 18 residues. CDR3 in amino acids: CASSTLRDSTSGANVLTF. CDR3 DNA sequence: TGTGCCAGCAGCACTCTCCGGGACAGCACCTCTGGGGCCAACGTCCTGACTTTC.